The 20 T cell receptor beta chains given below trace back to one sample, sequenced in a study of T-cell memory formation after mild COVID-19. TCRdb reprocessed the 5' RACE reads with MiXCR, giving one entry per CDR3 protein. The sample gives about 250,000 distinct CDR3 sequences, 15% of which show up once; 2.1% is in the top ten. The material sequenced was PBMCs or a T cell subset sorted from them (not recorded which). The source is an adult woman who had mild COVID-19 (a few samples of this study predate the infection). Cell type and time point are not known.

This clonotype was detected many times. The genes are TRBV5-1 and TRBJ2-1, with D possibly matching TRBD2 (5 bases). V was pared by 2 bases and J by 0 bases, with 15 bases between. Germline V gene lookup returns CDR1 SGHRS and CDR2 YFSETQ. The CDR3 is made up of 17 amino acids. The DNA of the CDR3 is TGCGCCAGCAGCTTAGAGCAGCGGTCGAGCTCCTACAATGAGCAGTTCTTC. Its translation is CASSLEQRSSSYNEQFF.

The chain combines TRBV5-1 with TRBJ2-7; D is perhaps TRBD1 (5 bases). The ends were cut back, 0 bases at V and 2 bases at J, with 9 bases in the middle. The CDR3 loop spans 14 amino acids. Germline values: CDR1 SGHRS, CDR2 YFSETQ. CDR3 nucleotides: TGCGCCAGCAGCTTGGCAGAGGACACCTACGAGCAGTACTTC. Its translation: CASSLAEDTYEQYF.

The chain links TRBV12-3 or TRBV12-4 to TRBJ2-3, with a possible D match to TRBD2 (6 bases). The V end lost 8 bases, the J end lost 3 bases, and 15 bases lay between the germline ends. CDR3 size: 14 residues. CDR3 DNA: TGTGCCAGCCCCCCTACGGGGGTGACAGATACGCAGTATTTT. Translating it yields CASPPTGVTDTQYF.

The chain links TRBV27 to TRBJ2-5; possibly TRBD2 for D (7 bases). V lost 7 bases to trimming and J lost 2 bases, with 17 bases between them. CDR1 and CDR2 (germline): MNHEY, SMNVEV (reference sequence). This CDR3 has 15 residues. The CDR3 sequence is CASKRGGGVQETQYF. As DNA, the CDR3 is TGTGCCAGCAAAAGGGGAGGGGGTGTTCAAGAGACCCAGTACTTC.

The chain recombines TRBV27 with TRBJ1-3; possible D gene TRBD1, 5 bases. The CDR3 extends over 14 amino acids. The ends were cut back, 7 bases at V and 0 bases at J, with 10 bases in the middle. Per germline, CDR1 MNHEY and CDR2 SMNVEV (reference sequence). CDR3 coding DNA: TGTGCCAGCACAGGGCGACTCTCTGGAAACACCATATATTTT. Translating it yields CASTGRLSGNTIYF.

In this sample, this clonotype turned up a few times. The chain has TRBV12-3 or TRBV12-4 and TRBJ1-2; a weak D match, TRBD1 (5 bases). V was cut by 2 bases and J by 7 bases, with 8 bases left in between. The CDR3 has 12 amino acids. CDR3 sequence: CASSLQTVGYTF. The CDR3 DNA sequence: TGTGCCAGCAGTTTACAGACAGTTGGCTACACCTTC.

This clonotype was seen only a few times. The rearrangement links TRBV15 to TRBJ2-6; D not resolved. From germline, CDR1 is LNHNV and CDR2 YYDKDF (reference sequence). Between the trimmed V and J ends, which lost 3 bases and 1 base, there was a span of 10 bases. CDR3 length: 16 amino acids. CDR3: CATSREWSSGANVLTF. The CDR3 nucleotides are TGTGCCACCAGCAGGGAATGGTCTTCTGGGGCCAACGTCCTGACTTTC. Complete variable domain (other parts from reference TRBV15 and TRBJ2-6): DAMVIQNPRYQVTQFGKPVTLSCSQTLNHNVMYWYQQKSSQAPKLLFHYYDKDFNNEADTPDNFQSRRPNTSFCFLDIRSPGLGDTAMYLCATSREWSSGANVLTFGAGSRLTVL.

This clonotype was seen a few times. The rearrangement links TRBV15 to TRBJ2-4, with a possible D match to TRBD1 (5 bases). This CDR3 spans 17 amino acids. Trimming left V 2 bases short and J 0 bases short, with 14 bases between. Germline values: CDR1 LNHNV, CDR2 YYDKDF (reference sequence). The CDR3 nucleotides read TGTGCCACCAGCAGATTGACAGCAAACCTAGCCAAAAACATTCAGTACTTC. It encodes CATSRLTANLAKNIQYF.

This clonotype was seen a handful of times. The gene calls are TRBV29-1 and TRBJ2-3; TRBD2 matches at 7 bases. Trimming removed 4 bases from V and 0 bases from J; junction bases left unmatched: 4. This CDR3 has 14 amino acids. Germline CDR1 reads SQVTM; CDR2 reads ANQGSEA. In DNA, the CDR3 is TGCAGCGTTGCCAGCGGGGCTAGCACAGATACGCAGTATTTT. Amino acids: CSVASGASTDTQYF.

The sample holds many counts of this clonotype. This rearrangement joins TRBV5-1 to TRBJ1-2; D gene unclear. The length of the CDR3 is 13 residues. In germline, CDR1 is SGHRS, CDR2 YFSETQ. V lost 2 bases and J lost 3, with 8 bases in between. In DNA, the CDR3 is TGCGCCAGCAGCTTAGACACCGACTATGGCTACACCTTC. The encoded protein is CASSLDTDYGYTF.

This clonotype has more than one count but fewer than ten. This sequence joins TRBV4-2 and TRBJ2-1, with D tentatively TRBD2 (5 bases). The CDR3 is made up of 15 amino acids. Trimming cost V 1 base and J 7 bases, with 14 bases left between them. Germline lookup yields CDR1 LGHNA and CDR2 YNFKEQ. CDR3 region: CASSQGGSEGNEQFF. CDR3 in DNA: TGTGCCAGCAGCCAAGGTGGGAGTGAAGGGAATGAGCAGTTCTTC.

The chain employs TRBV15 and TRBJ2-2; D not resolved. Germline-derived CDR1 and CDR2 are LNHNV and YYDKDF (reference sequence). V was clipped by 2 bases and J by 5 bases, with 9 bases between them. This CDR3 is 14 amino acids long. The CDR3 DNA sequence: TGTGCCACCAGCAGAAATCTTGGGACCGGGGAGCTGTTTTTT. Its translation is CATSRNLGTGELFF.

The chain uses TRBV5-1 and TRBJ1-4; D is possibly TRBD1 (5 bases). This CDR3 region has 15 residues. Deletions cut 4 bases from V and 1 base from J, with 11 bases between. Germline V lookup: CDR1 SGHRS, CDR2 YFSETQ. The CDR3 coding sequence is TGCGCCAGCAGCCAGGGACGGGGAACTAATGAAAAACTGTTTTTT. Its translation is CASSQGRGTNEKLFF.

The sample holds a few counts of this clonotype. The V and J genes are TRBV6-2 or TRBV6-3 and TRBJ2-7; no clear D gene. The germline V gene has CDR1 MNHEY and CDR2 SVGEGT. This CDR3 has 12 residues. Trimming took 2 bases from V and 2 from J, leaving 4 bases between them. The CDR3 loop reads CASSYPPYEQYF. For the CDR3, the DNA is TGTGCCAGCAGTTACCCCCCCTACGAGCAGTACTTC.

This clonotype was observed a few times. The V call is TRBV20-1, the J call TRBJ1-1, with D tentatively TRBD1 (6 bases). From germline, CDR1 is DFQATT and CDR2 SNEGSKA (reference sequence). The CDR3 runs to 14 residues. V lost 2 bases and J 1 base, leaving 11 bases between the germline ends. CDR3 in DNA: TGCAGTGCTAGACAGAACAGGGAGAACACTGAAGCTTTCTTT. It yields the protein CSARQNRENTEAFF.

The chain couples TRBV29-1 to TRBJ2-7; D possibly corresponds to TRBD1 (6 bases). Germline CDR1 is SQVTM and CDR2 is ANQGSEA. This CDR3 comprises 13 residues. Trimming removed 4 bases at V and 2 bases at J, with 12 bases between. The CDR3 here is CSVVQGRAYEQYF. CDR3 in DNA: TGCAGCGTTGTACAGGGTAGGGCCTACGAGCAGTACTTC.

This clonotype appeared many times. The chain combines TRBV3-1 with TRBJ2-5, with D perhaps being TRBD1 or TRBD2 (5 bases each). The CDR3 covers 14 residues. Germline V gene lookup returns CDR1 LGHDT and CDR2 YNNKEL (reference sequence). The V and J ends lost 7 bases and 0 bases respectively, with 12 bases between them. The CDR3 DNA reads TGTGCCAGCAAGGGACCCCGGTACCAAGAGACCCAGTACTTC. It is translated as CASKGPRYQETQYF.

The V call is TRBV7-9, the J call TRBJ2-1; TRBD2 matches at 8 bases. The CDR3 totals 15 residues. The V segment lost 3 bases and the J segment 7 bases; nucleotides outside the gene matches: 8. CDR1 and CDR2 from the germline V gene are SEHNR and FQNEAQ (reference sequence). The CDR3 spells CASSFEREGRNEQFF. CDR3 nucleotide sequence: TGTGCCAGCAGCTTCGAACGGGAGGGCCGAAATGAGCAGTTCTTC.

This clonotype was recorded a few times. V gene TRBV20-1 combines with J gene TRBJ2-7, with D maybe TRBD1 (5 bases). Trimming stripped 5 bases from V and 2 bases from J, with 10 bases between. The CDR3 is 12 amino acids. Germline V gene data show CDR1 as DFQATT and CDR2 as SNEGSKA (reference sequence). The CDR3 nucleotides are TGCAGTGCTCCCCAAGGGGCCTACGAGCAGTACTTC. Protein sequence: CSAPQGAYEQYF.

Only a few counts were recorded for this clonotype. This chain joins TRBV29-1 and TRBJ1-1, with unresolved D. Germline CDR1 reads SQVTM; CDR2 reads ANQGSEA. The CDR3 sequence is 10 residues long. Trimming stripped 4 bases from V and 3 bases from J, with 3 bases between. The CDR3 DNA reads as TGCAGCGTTGTTTACACTGAAGCTTTCTTT. Its protein is CSVVYTEAFF.